This T cell receptor beta chain derives from a study of blood T cells in healthy people across ages. Study summary: The capture of about one barcoded beta molecule per two T cells was achieved by template switching.

In regard to this clonotype: Its antigen is unidentified.

RNA extraction gave at least 5 micrograms of total RNA per sample. For the second PCR, which ran for about 7 to 11 cycles, a sample-barcoded 5' primer and a J-beta primer mix were used. TCRdb passed the 5' RACE reads through MiXCR, listing each CDR3 protein once. The sample yields 650,000 to 1,000,000 distinct CDR3 sequences, around 34% seen once. Findings and limits, study-wide: Shifts in expanded clonotypes may have been confounded by donor CMV status, which was unknown. Across the age range, TCR beta diversity per million T cells fell in a roughly linear way.

Per germline, CDR1 LGHNA and CDR2 YSLEER. V shed 1 base and J shed 7 bases, with 22 bases lying between them. The CDR3 is 18 amino acids. This clonotype was sampled from a man between 18 and 35 years old in good health. This chain connects TRBV4-3 to TRBJ1-4, with D possibly matching TRBD1 (5 bases). The sample comprised blood. The CDR3 DNA is TGCGCCAGCAGCCAAGGCCCCCCGGTCCCGGGGGTTGTTGAAAAACTGTTTTTT. The encoded protein is CASSQGPPVPGVVEKLFF.